This TCR beta chain was observed in a study of shared clonotypes between healthy human individuals. Study summary: A donor's plate count was three for CD4 naive and three for CD4 memory; CD8 naive had two and CD8 memory one. Whole-study results and caveats: The expectation was that sequencing depth would affect clonotype sharing among donors.

The study ran the assay at deep level. Some clones are missing from TCRdb's copy, which holds only in-frame ones; the method was immunoSEQ multiplex PCR. The sample lists roughly 1.4 million clones; 98% were seen once. The V gene lost 2 bases and the J gene lost 7 bases, with 15 bases spanning the gap. The CDR3 length is 14 residues. Germline V gene sequence: CDR1 SGDLS, CDR2 YYNGEE. To note about this clone: What it binds is not known.

The sequencing input was naive CD4+ T cells sorted from blood. Subset given: CD45RA+ positively selected. The receptor was derived from a young man in good health. The chain is built from TRBV9 and TRBJ1-1, with D possibly TRBD1 on 6 matching bases. As DNA, the CDR3 is TGTGCCAGCAGCGTGACGGACAGCCACATTGAAGCTTTCTTT. Its translation: CASSVTDSHIEAFF.